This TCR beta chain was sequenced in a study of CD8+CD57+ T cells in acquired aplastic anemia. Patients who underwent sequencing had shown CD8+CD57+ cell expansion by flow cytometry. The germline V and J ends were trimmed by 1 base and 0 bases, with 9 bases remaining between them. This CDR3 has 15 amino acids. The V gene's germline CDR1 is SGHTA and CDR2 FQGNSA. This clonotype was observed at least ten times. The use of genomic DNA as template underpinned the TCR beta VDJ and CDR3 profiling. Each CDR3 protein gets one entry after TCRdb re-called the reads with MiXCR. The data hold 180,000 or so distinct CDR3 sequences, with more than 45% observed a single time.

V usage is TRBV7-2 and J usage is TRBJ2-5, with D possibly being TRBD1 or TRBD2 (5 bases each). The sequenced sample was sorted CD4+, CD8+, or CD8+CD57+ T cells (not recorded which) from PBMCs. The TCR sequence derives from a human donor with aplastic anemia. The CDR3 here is CASSLVGGDQETQYF. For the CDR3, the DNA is TGTGCCAGCAGCTTAGTTGGGGGAGACCAAGAGACCCAGTACTTC.